This is a list of T cell receptor beta chains from one sample in a study of blood T cell repertoires in COVID-19. The protocol was immunoSEQ multiplex PCR, while the TCRdb copy is restricted to in-frame clones and leaves out a portion. Of about 47,000 clones detected, roughly 90% appear once; the ten largest clones hold roughly 10%. The specimen was peripheral blood. Source of these receptors: a man older than 75 with active or convalescent COVID-19. Both conserved end residues are part of each CDR3. The D gene is left open where the match is weak. The size field is filled for only some rows; it gives once, few, many or a size class.

J,size,V,D,CDR3,DNA
TRBJ2-1,NA,TRBV11-3,NA,CASSWQGYNEQFF,TGTGCCAGCAGCTGGCAGGGGTACAATGAGCAGTTCTTC
TRBJ1-1,NA,TRBV6-6,NA,CASSPGRGTEAFF,TGTGCCAGCAGTCCCGGACGGGGCACTGAAGCTTTCTTT
TRBJ1-3,NA,TRBV18,NA,CASSPPPTGGNTIYF,TGTGCCAGCTCACCTCCCCCGACGGGTGGAAACACCATATATTTT
TRBJ2-2,NA,TRBV5-4,NA,CASSRGIGELFF,TGTGCCAGCAGCCGGGGGATAGGGGAGCTGTTTTTT
TRBJ2-7,NA,TRBV6-2/TRBV6-3,TRBD1,CASSYSRGTGGLWLLRYEQYF,TGTGCCAGCAGTTACTCGCGAGGGACAGGGGGCTTGTGGTTGCTCCGTTACGAGCAGTACTTC
TRBJ2-7,once,TRBV19,TRBD2,CASSIAGGPYEQYF,TGTGCCAGTAGTATCGCGGGGGGCCCCTACGAGCAGTACTTC
TRBJ1-2,NA,TRBV9,NA,CASSPRRGAGYGYTF,TGTGCCAGCAGCCCTCGGCGGGGGGCGGGCTATGGCTACACCTTC
TRBJ1-1,NA,TRBV27,TRBD1,CASSLGTGVIF,TGTGCCAGCAGTTTAGGGACAGGGGTTATCTTT
TRBJ1-5,NA,TRBV12-3/TRBV12-4,TRBD1,CASSGQGGQPQHF,TGTGCCAGCAGCGGACAGGGGGGGCAGCCCCAGCATTTT
TRBJ2-3,once,TRBV7-6,NA,CASSLVGGRTDTQYF,TGTGCCAGCAGCTTAGTGGGAGGAAGGACAGATACGCAGTATTTT
TRBJ2-2,NA,TRBV18,NA,CASSPLRQANSNTGELFF,TGTGCCAGCTCACCACTTCGACAGGCAAACTCGAACACCGGGGAGCTGTTTTTT
TRBJ1-6,NA,TRBV18,TRBD1,CASSPRTGPPDSPLHF,TGTGCCAGCTCACCTCGGACAGGGCCCCCGGATTCACCCCTCCACTTT
TRBJ1-3,NA,TRBV21-1,NA,CASSTTGGSGNTIYF,TGTGCCAGCAGCACGACAGGCGGCTCTGGAAACACCATATATTTT
TRBJ2-5,NA,TRBV5-1,NA,CASSTELWETQYF,TGCGCCAGCAGCACCGAGCTTTGGGAGACCCAGTACTTC
TRBJ1-2,NA,TRBV9,NA,CASSAQGLGYGYTF,TGTGCCAGCAGCGCACAGGGTTTGGGCTATGGCTACACCTTC
TRBJ1-2,NA,TRBV28,NA,CASSLVGPGGYGYTF,TGTGCCAGCAGTTTAGTCGGTCCGGGGGGCTATGGCTACACCTTC
TRBJ2-5,NA,TRBV9,NA,CASSSTTRTQETQYF,TGTGCCAGCAGCTCAACCACCCGGACTCAAGAGACCCAGTACTTC
TRBJ2-3,NA,TRBV5-1,TRBD2,CASSLATSGSTDTQYF,TGCGCCAGCAGCTTGGCGACTAGCGGGAGCACAGATACGCAGTATTTT
TRBJ2-3,NA,TRBV9,NA,CASSAGTLTGTDTQYF,TGTGCCAGCAGCGCCGGGACTTTAACGGGCACAGATACGCAGTATTTT
TRBJ2-5,NA,TRBV18,TRBD1,CASSPLSGQGAETQYF,TGTGCCAGCTCACCCCTTTCGGGACAGGGGGCCGAGACCCAGTACTTC